One sample yielded the 21 T cell receptor beta chains listed below, sequenced in a study of T cell repertoires in cytomegalovirus infection. A single record per CDR3 protein comes from TCRdb applying MiXCR to the reads. This table holds over 150,000 distinct CDR3 sequences, around 20% found once. The sequenced sample consisted of PBMCs. The source of these receptors is a human donor in good health (CMV status not recorded). Some clones in this sample may be carry-over from other donors' samples.

This clonotype has at least ten counts. The genes are TRBV7-8 and TRBJ2-3; 7 bases agree with TRBD1. The CDR3 has 16 residues. After removal of 5 bases from V and 1 base from J, the junction contained 9 bases not matched to a gene. Germline values: CDR1 SGHVS, CDR2 FQNEAQ. Here the CDR3 DNA reads TGTGCCAGCAGCCCACCGACAGGGTTGGGCACAGATACGCAGTATTTT. It yields the protein CASSPPTGLGTDTQYF.

The chain has TRBV24-1 and TRBJ1-2; D uncertain. Per germline, CDR1 KGHDR and CDR2 SFDVKD. V lost 5 bases to trimming and J lost 2 bases, with 8 bases between them. The CDR3 loop spans 13 amino acids. In nucleotides, the CDR3 is TGTGCCACCAGTGTGCGGGCCAACTATGGCTACACCTTC. As protein: CATSVRANYGYTF.

The chain carries TRBV5-4 and TRBJ2-3; possibly TRBD1 for D (7 bases). V was cut by 2 bases and J by 1 base, with 14 bases left in between. Germline loops: CDR1 SGHNT, CDR2 YYREEE (reference sequence). The CDR3 runs 16 residues. The CDR3 coding sequence is TGTGCCAGCAGCTTTGGTGCGGGACAGCGCACAGATACGCAGTATTTT. Protein: CASSFGAGQRTDTQYF.

This clonotype was counted many times. The chain carries TRBV6-2 or TRBV6-3 and TRBJ2-2, with D hard to call. CDR1 is MNHEY, CDR2 SVGEGT, per germline. The CDR3 contains 14 residues. V dropped 4 bases and J dropped 4 bases, with 10 bases sitting between them. The CDR3 loop reads CASSFVFFTGELFF. CDR3 nucleotide sequence: TGTGCCAGCAGTTTCGTATTTTTCACCGGGGAGCTGTTTTTT.

The CDR3 nucleotides are TGTGCCAGCAGCTTACTTAGCGGGAGCGACACAGATACGCAGTATTTT. It translates to CASSLLSGSDTDTQYF. V and J are TRBV13 and TRBJ2-3, with 9 bases identical to TRBD2. From germline, CDR1 is PRHDT and CDR2 FYEKMQ (reference sequence). Trimming removed 2 bases from V and 2 bases from J; junction bases left unmatched: 5. The CDR3 is 16 residues long.

The chain carries TRBV25-1 and TRBJ2-7, with 8 bases matching TRBD1. The CDR3 extends over 15 amino acids. Looked up from germline, CDR1 is MGHDK and CDR2 is SYGVNS. J lost 0 bases, V lost 2 bases, and 3 bases had no gene match. The CDR3 region is CASSERDRSSYEQYF. The DNA of the CDR3 is TGTGCCAGCAGTGAACGGGACAGGAGCTCCTACGAGCAGTACTTC.

By frequency in the sample, this clonotype is medium-sized. The chain couples TRBV7-2 to TRBJ2-3, with D perhaps given as TRBD1 or TRBD2 (5 bases each). Germline CDR1 reads SGHTA; CDR2 reads FQGNSA. The CDR3 loop spans 16 amino acids. V lost 2 bases and J 6 bases, leaving 18 bases between the germline ends. The CDR3 DNA reads TGTGCCAGCAGCTTACGCGCAGGGAGCTCGGGGGATACGCAGTATTTT. It yields the protein CASSLRAGSSGDTQYF.

Many counts were recorded for this clonotype. The chain has TRBV12-3 or TRBV12-4 and TRBJ1-6; 10 bases are shared with TRBD1. The CDR3 is 16 amino acids. Trimming removed 2 bases from V and 7 bases from J; junction bases left unmatched: 5. CDR3 sequence: CASSLILDRGNSPLHF. The CDR3, as DNA: TGTGCCAGCAGTTTAATTTTGGACAGGGGGAATTCACCCCTCCACTTT.

This clonotype was recorded a few times. This chain links TRBV27 with TRBJ2-6, with unresolved D. V was pared by 7 bases and J by 2 bases, with 12 bases between. This CDR3 is 15 amino acids long. The germline CDR1 and CDR2 sequences are MNHEY and SMNVEV (reference sequence). The CDR3 bases are TGTGCCAGCAAATACGGAAACACTGGGGCCAACGTCCTGACTTTC. Its translation is CASKYGNTGANVLTF.

This rearrangement joins TRBV29-1 to TRBJ2-7; 13 nucleotides match TRBD2. Germline loops: CDR1 SQVTM, CDR2 ANQGSEA. Trimming removed 6 bases from V and 3 bases from J; junction bases left unmatched: 5. The CDR3 length is 14 residues. This CDR3 is CSVRGTSGNYEQYF. CDR3 in DNA: TGCAGCGTCCGAGGGACTAGCGGGAACTACGAGCAGTACTTC.

This clonotype occurred many times. The rearrangement uses TRBV7-2 and TRBJ2-5; D remains ambiguous. This CDR3 has 13 amino acids. Germline CDR1 SGHTA, CDR2 FQGNSA. The V end was cut by 5 bases, the J end by 2 bases, with 9 bases between. CDR3 sequence: CASSTRYQETQYF. The CDR3 region has the DNA TGTGCCAGCAGCACACGATATCAAGAGACCCAGTACTTC.

This chain uses TRBV20-1 with TRBJ2-3; D is possibly TRBD2 (6 bases). This CDR3 has 13 residues. Germline-derived CDR1 and CDR2 are DFQATT and SNEGSKA (reference sequence). Trimming stripped 0 bases from V and 8 bases from J, with 12 bases between. CDR3: CSARESVEGTQYF. The CDR3 DNA is TGCAGTGCTAGAGAGTCGGTGGAGGGTACGCAGTATTTT.

This clonotype was counted ten times or more. The chain recombines TRBV7-2 with TRBJ2-7; 12 bases line up with TRBD2. Trimming took 1 base from V and 0 from J; bases not matched to a gene: 7. CDR1 is SGHTA, CDR2 FQGNSA, per germline. This CDR3 is built from 18 residues. The CDR3: CASSLVSTSGRSSYEQYF. The CDR3 DNA follows: TGTGCCAGCAGCTTAGTTTCGACTAGCGGGAGAAGCTCCTACGAGCAGTACTTC.

This clonotype was picked up a small number of times. This chain joins TRBV7-9 and TRBJ2-1; D might be TRBD2 (5 bases). This CDR3 has 13 amino acids. Trimming pared 1 base from V and 9 bases from J, leaving 10 bases between. CDR1 and CDR2 (germline): SEHNR, FQNEAQ (reference sequence). The CDR3, as DNA: TGTGCCAGCAGCTTAGATCCGGGAAGTGAGCAGTTCTTC. Translated: CASSLDPGSEQFF. Supplemented by reference TRBV7-9 and TRBJ2-1, the full variable domain reads DTGVSQNPRHKITKRGQNVTFRCDPISEHNRLYWYRQTLGQGPEFLTYFQNEAQLEKSRLLSDRFSAERPKGSFSTLEIQRTEQGDSAMYLCASSLDPGSEQFFGPGTRLTVL.

The rearrangement links TRBV20-1 to TRBJ2-7; D remains unclear. Germline values: CDR1 DFQATT, CDR2 SNEGSKA (reference sequence). The CDR3 is made up of 12 amino acids. V was clipped by 1 base and J by 3 bases, with 7 bases between them. In DNA, the CDR3 is TGCAGTGCTAGAGTCGGCAGCTACGAGCAGTACTTC. Amino acid sequence: CSARVGSYEQYF.

The rearrangement uses TRBV6-8 and TRBJ1-4; D is perhaps TRBD1 (6 bases). The CDR3 is 14 amino acids. Germline V gene sequence: CDR1 MNHGY, CDR2 SAAAGT. V gave up 6 bases and J gave up 3 bases, with 11 bases separating them. CDR3 region: CASRRQVANEKLFF. The CDR3 DNA reads TGTGCCAGCAGAAGACAGGTCGCTAATGAAAAACTGTTTTTT.

Many counts were recorded for this clonotype. The CDR3 DNA is TGTGCCAGCAGCCGGAGGCTGGGTCGGGAAGCTTTCTTT. Protein product: CASSRRLGREAFF. The chain couples TRBV7-2 to TRBJ1-1, with D unresolved. With 5 bases removed from V and 8 bases from J, the gap between germline ends came to 15 bases. This CDR3 spans 13 amino acids. The germline CDR1 and CDR2 sequences are SGHTA and FQGNSA.

CDR3: CATSRGWPGQGTEAFF. The CDR3, as DNA: TGTGCCACCAGCAGAGGGTGGCCCGGACAGGGGACTGAAGCTTTCTTT. The chain links TRBV15 to TRBJ1-1, with TRBD1 matching 9 bases. This CDR3 is built from 16 residues. V lost 1 base and J lost 5; bases outside the gene matches: 8. Germline V gene lookup returns CDR1 LNHNV and CDR2 YYDKDF (reference sequence).

This clonotype occurred a few times. The V and J genes are TRBV7-2 and TRBJ1-5, with D maybe TRBD1 (5 bases). The CDR3 is made up of 15 amino acids. V was clipped by 0 bases and J by 6 bases, with 12 bases between them. Germline V CDR1 and CDR2: SGHTA, FQGNSA. CDR3 bases: TGTGCCAGCAGCTTAGCTCAGGGTTCGAGTCAGCCCCAGCATTTT. The encoded protein is CASSLAQGSSQPQHF. Complete variable domain (other parts from reference TRBV7-2 and TRBJ1-5): GAGVSQSPSNKVTEKGKDVELRCDPISGHTALYWYRQSLGQGLEFLIYFQGNSAPDKSGLPSDRFSAERTGGSVSTLTIQRTQQEDSAVYLCASSLAQGSSQPQHFGDGTRLSIL.

This clonotype was counted between two and nine times. The J gene is TRBJ2-7, the V gene TRBV28, with D perhaps matching TRBD2 (6 bases). This CDR3 region has 15 residues. Germline CDR1 and CDR2: MDHEN and SYDVKM. The V end was cut by 4 bases, the J end by 2 bases, with 15 bases between. CDR3 DNA: TGTGCCAGCAGTTCGCCCGGGACTTTGACCTACGAGCAGTACTTC. It yields the protein CASSSPGTLTYEQYF.

The chain is built from TRBV7-9 and TRBJ2-1; 8 bases map to TRBD2. CDR1 and CDR2 (germline): SEHNR, FQNEAQ (reference sequence). Trimming removed 5 bases from V and 2 bases from J; junction bases left unmatched: 8. The length of the CDR3 is 16 residues. The CDR3 sequence is CASSTRGGRTYNEQFF. The CDR3 DNA is TGTGCCAGCAGCACCCGAGGCGGGAGGACCTACAATGAGCAGTTCTTC.